What follows is one TCR beta chain and its context. No antigen is known for it. The source of the sample is a study of cytomegalovirus exposure and HLA in healthy donors. Study information: A later analysis reported the same platform for the 95 to 150 validation repertoires and the approximately 720 first-cohort repertoires. Regarding the study as a whole: In vitro experiments confirmed that three CMV-associated chains were specific for CMV antigens. Both high specificity and high sensitivity reportedly marked the classifier's diagnosis of cytomegalovirus status.

Only in-frame clones appear in the TCRdb table, and some are missing; sequencing was by immunoSEQ multiplex PCR. The table lists about 68,000 clones, around 97% of them singletons, with approximately 2.5% in the top ten. V dropped 5 bases and J dropped 14 bases, with 10 bases sitting between them. The CDR3 runs 11 residues. Per the germline V gene, CDR1 is MNHNS and CDR2 is SASEGT. This sequence originates from a young man in good health and CMV-seronegative. The chain is built from TRBV6-1 and TRBJ1-6; D remains unclear. The sequenced material came from PBMCs. CDR3 loop: CASSLWSSLHF. The CDR3 nucleotides are TGTGCCAGCAGTCTCTGGAGTTCCCTCCACTTT.